This T cell receptor beta chain is drawn from a study of shared clonotypes between healthy human individuals. At a deep level, the assay was run. TCRdb's copy holds only in-frame clones and misses some; the assay was immunoSEQ multiplex PCR. The data contain millions of clones, 90% to 95% of them singletons. A CD45RA-negative memory subset and a CD45RA+ naive subset were separated from the CD4+ cells. About this clone itself: Its antigen is not identified.

V lost 0 bases, J lost 4 bases, and 5 bases stayed unmatched. Germline CDR1 is WSHSY and CDR2 is SAAADI. The CDR3 has 16 amino acids. The study, taken as a whole, reports: Rarefaction analysis demonstrated incomplete sorted-subset sequencing notwithstanding large depth. Memory subsets had estimated richness that was generally smaller than that of naive subsets.

The V gene is TRBV10-2, the J gene TRBJ1-4, with 7 nucleotides matching TRBD1. The TCR was taken from a man between 18 and 29 years old in good health. Sequences were obtained from naive CD4+ T cells sorted from blood. Subset defined: CD45RA+ positively selected. CDR3 sequence reads: CASSESSPGGNEKLFF. CDR3 DNA sequence: TGCGCCAGCAGTGAGTCCTCACCAGGGGGTAATGAAAAACTGTTTTTT.